This T cell receptor (beta chain) was identified in a study of blood T cells in healthy people across ages. Findings of the study overall: Naive CD4+ cell counts and diversity both ran higher in long-lived than in aged donors. A roughly linear age-dependent decrease characterized TCR beta diversity per million T cells. Leaving the PBMCs unsorted stopped any conclusive comparison of naive versus antigen-experienced cells.

All donors came from Russia, were Caucasian and healthy, and spanned ages about 6 to 100. Sample-barcoded 5' priming and a J-beta primer mix drove a second PCR of about 6 to 12 cycles. TCRdb re-called the 5' RACE reads with MiXCR, one entry per CDR3 protein. The sample has 910,000 or so distinct CDR3 sequences, roughly half seen once. To note about this clonotype: Its matching antigen is unknown.

Sequencing was performed on blood. The TCR comes from a woman aged 55-69 years in good health.

The CDR3 spells CASSPNRGLAYEQYF. CDR3 bases: TGTGCCAGCTCACCTAACAGGGGGCTAGCCTACGAGCAGTACTTC. The chain has TRBV18 and TRBJ2-7; 9 bases align to TRBD1. The CDR3 covers 15 residues. With V trimmed by 3 bases and J by 2 bases, 5 bases remained unmatched. Germline loops: CDR1 KGHSH, CDR2 LQKENI.